These T cell receptor beta chains were read from a single sample in a study of T cell changes during pregnancy in multiple sclerosis. The data were produced by immunoSEQ multiplex PCR, yet TCRdb's version contains in-frame clones alone and is incomplete. Of about 23,000 clones listed, approximately 86% are singletons. Sample: CD4+ T cells from peripheral blood mononuclear cells, taken in the first trimester of pregnancy. Source of these receptors: a female donor in good health, enrolled as a control in a pregnancy study. CDR3s include the opening cysteine and the closing phenylalanine or tryptophan. Each record gives: D gene, V gene, J gene, clone size, CDR3 DNA, CDR3 protein. The D gene is left open where the match is weak. The size field is filled for only some rows; it gives once, few, many or a size class.

D gene: NA; V gene: TRBV18; J gene: TRBJ1-3; clone size: NA; CDR3 DNA: TGTGCCAGCTCACCGCTTCAGGGGTCCCTGAGCTCTGGAAACACCATATATTTT; CDR3 protein: CASSPLQGSLSSGNTIYF
D gene: TRBD1; V gene: TRBV6-6; J gene: TRBJ2-1; clone size: NA; CDR3 DNA: TGTGCCAGCAGAACGAACCGGGACAGCAACAATGAGCAGTTCTTC; CDR3 protein: CASRTNRDSNNEQFF
D gene: NA; V gene: TRBV19; J gene: TRBJ1-3; clone size: NA; CDR3 DNA: TGTGCCAGTCGGCCGGGGGGCGATGGAAACACCATATATTTT; CDR3 protein: CASRPGGDGNTIYF
D gene: TRBD1; V gene: TRBV19; J gene: TRBJ1-5; clone size: NA; CDR3 DNA: TGTGCCAGCCGGGACAGCGGTCAGCCCCAGCATTTT; CDR3 protein: CASRDSGQPQHF
D gene: NA; V gene: TRBV7-9; J gene: TRBJ1-2; clone size: NA; CDR3 DNA: TGTGCCAGCAGCCCGACGGGCAGGGGAATGGGCTACACCTTC; CDR3 protein: CASSPTGRGMGYTF
D gene: NA; V gene: TRBV19; J gene: TRBJ1-2; clone size: NA; CDR3 DNA: TGTGCCAGTAGTATAGATCAGGGACGGTCGGAGGGCTTCTTCTATGGCTACACCTTC; CDR3 protein: CASSIDQGRSEGFFYGYTF
D gene: TRBD1; V gene: TRBV11-2; J gene: TRBJ1-3; clone size: few; CDR3 DNA: TGTGCCAGCAGCTCCCTCAGGACAGGGGGCAATGGAAACACCATATATTTT; CDR3 protein: CASSSLRTGGNGNTIYF
D gene: NA; V gene: TRBV28; J gene: TRBJ2-1; clone size: few; CDR3 DNA: TGTGCCAGCAGTGGCCTCGGGGGACTCCTTAAGGATGAGCAGTTCTTC; CDR3 protein: CASSGLGGLLKDEQFF
D gene: NA; V gene: TRBV27; J gene: TRBJ2-1; clone size: NA; CDR3 DNA: TGTGCCAGCAGTTACCTCAACAGTGAGCAGTTCTTC; CDR3 protein: CASSYLNSEQFF
D gene: NA; V gene: TRBV7-6; J gene: TRBJ1-3; clone size: few; CDR3 DNA: TGTGCCAGCAGCCACCCGTACGGGAACTCTGGAAACACCATATATTTT; CDR3 protein: CASSHPYGNSGNTIYF
D gene: NA; V gene: TRBV5-6; J gene: TRBJ2-7; clone size: NA; CDR3 DNA: TGTGCCAGCAGTTCTACAGGGATCTACGAGCAGTACTTC; CDR3 protein: CASSSTGIYEQYF
D gene: NA; V gene: TRBV4-3; J gene: TRBJ2-2; clone size: once; CDR3 DNA: TGCGCCAGCAGCCAAGATGGAGGGGGGGACCGCACCGGGGAGCTGTTTTTT; CDR3 protein: CASSQDGGGDRTGELFF
D gene: NA; V gene: TRBV27; J gene: TRBJ1-6; clone size: few; CDR3 DNA: TGTGCCAGCAGTTTATGGGCAGGAAATTCACCCCTCCACTTT; CDR3 protein: CASSLWAGNSPLHF
D gene: TRBD2; V gene: TRBV2; J gene: TRBJ2-5; clone size: NA; CDR3 DNA: TGTGCCAGCAGTGTGGGAGGGAAAGAGACCCAGTACTTC; CDR3 protein: CASSVGGKETQYF
D gene: NA; V gene: TRBV6-5; J gene: TRBJ2-5; clone size: NA; CDR3 DNA: TGTGCCAGCAGTTACACGGTGTTAGAGACCCAGTACTTC; CDR3 protein: CASSYTVLETQYF
D gene: NA; V gene: TRBV7-7; J gene: TRBJ2-3; clone size: NA; CDR3 DNA: TGTGCTAGCAGCCCCCGAGGTAGCGGCACAGATACGCAGTATTTT; CDR3 protein: CASSPRGSGTDTQYF